The 10 T cell receptor beta chains listed next were all sequenced from one sample in a study of identical twins. MiXCR was run by TCRdb on the 5' RACE reads, yielding one entry per CDR3 protein. The table records around 650,000 distinct CDR3 sequences, under 8.5% of them present only once. These data are also associated with another study on yellow fever vaccine responses in identical twins.

Sequenced material: PBMCs. These receptors all stem from a woman under 30 in good health.

This clonotype was seen at least ten times. The J gene is TRBJ2-2, the V gene TRBV20-1, with TRBD2 matching over 11 bases. The length of the CDR3 is 15 residues. Trimming cost V 4 bases and J 5 bases; bases outside gene matches: 6. CDR1 and CDR2 from the germline V gene are DFQATT and SNEGSKA (reference sequence). CDR3 sequence: CSAKHSGRETGELFF. Written as DNA, the CDR3 is TGCAGTGCTAAGCATAGCGGGAGGGAGACCGGGGAGCTGTTTTTT.

This clonotype was counted many times. J is TRBJ2-1 and V is TRBV27; 8 positions match TRBD2. V was clipped by 6 bases and J by 7 bases; unmatched bases: 5. The CDR3 is 13 residues long. Germline V CDR1 and CDR2: MNHEY, SMNVEV (reference sequence). This CDR3 reads CASRGLVSNEQFF. The CDR3 DNA reads as TGTGCCAGCAGGGGACTAGTATCAAATGAGCAGTTCTTC.

This sequence joins TRBV20-1 and TRBJ2-7; 11 bases are shared with TRBD2. This CDR3 contains 13 residues. Germline values: CDR1 DFQATT, CDR2 SNEGSKA (reference sequence). Trimming removed 5 bases from V and 4 bases from J; junction bases left unmatched: 4. The CDR3 spells CSAETSGGYEQYF. CDR3 nucleotides: TGCAGTGCTGAAACTAGCGGGGGATACGAGCAGTACTTC.

The rearrangement links TRBV7-9 to TRBJ1-2, with D hard to call. There are 15 residues in the CDR3. Per the germline V gene, CDR1 is SEHNR and CDR2 is FQNEAQ (reference sequence). Trimming took 0 bases from V and 2 from J, leaving 10 bases between them. As DNA, the CDR3 is TGTGCCAGCAGCTTAGCGGGTCTCCACAACTATGGCTACACCTTC. Translated: CASSLAGLHNYGYTF.

The chain employs TRBV4-2 and TRBJ2-3; 12 bases map to TRBD2. V shed 1 base and J 6 bases; nucleotides not matched to a gene: 11. Germline V gives CDR1 LGHNA, CDR2 YNFKEQ. This CDR3 has 18 residues. CDR3 sequence reads: CASSQAELAGGRSDTQYF. For the CDR3, the DNA is TGTGCCAGCAGCCAAGCCGAACTAGCGGGGGGTAGATCCGATACGCAGTATTTT.

The sample holds many counts of this clonotype. This chain links TRBV12-3 or TRBV12-4 with TRBJ2-1, with 13 bases lining up with TRBD2. This CDR3 is built from 14 residues. The trim removed 1 base at V and 13 bases at J, leaving 4 bases unmatched. This CDR3 reads CASSLVLAGGPQFF. The CDR3 DNA follows: TGTGCCAGCAGTTTAGTACTAGCGGGGGGGCCCCAGTTCTTC.

This clonotype came up a few times. CDR3 DNA sequence: TGTGCCAGCACACTAGGTGGCAGGGGGGTAGGCGAGACCCAGTACTTC. Translating gives CASTLGGRGVGETQYF. The chain is built from TRBV7-8 and TRBJ2-5, with D maybe TRBD1 (7 bases). The CDR3 contains 16 residues. Trimming stripped 7 bases from V and 5 bases from J, with 23 bases between. In germline, CDR1 is SGHVS, CDR2 FQNEAQ.

In its sample, this clonotype was seen many times. The chain uses TRBV7-8 and TRBJ1-1; D is ambiguous. The CDR3 length is 14 residues. Germline V gives CDR1 SGHVS, CDR2 FQNEAQ. V was clipped by 3 bases and J by 5 bases, with 13 bases between them. DNA of the CDR3: TGTGCCAGCAGCTTGATCGAGGGAGGAACTGAAGCTTTCTTT. This gives the protein CASSLIEGGTEAFF.

There are a few counts of this clonotype. The chain uses TRBV29-1 and TRBJ1-2; D is possibly TRBD1 (5 bases). The V and J ends lost 4 bases and 4 bases respectively, with 10 bases between them. The length of the CDR3 is 12 residues. Per the germline V gene, CDR1 is SQVTM and CDR2 is ANQGSEA. The CDR3, as DNA: TGCAGCGTTGGGGGGACCCCCTATGGCTACACCTTC. It specifies CSVGGTPYGYTF.

The chain employs TRBV12-3 or TRBV12-4 and TRBJ2-1, with 7 bases that match TRBD2. Germline trimming cut 4 bases from V and 10 bases from J; bases unmatched to any gene: 10. This CDR3 has 14 residues. CDR3 protein: CASSYPRETREQFF. CDR3 sequence (DNA): TGTGCCAGCAGTTACCCGCGGGAGACAAGGGAGCAGTTCTTC.